This TCR beta chain is drawn from a study of PD-L1 blockade in urothelial cancer. Across the study: Atezolizumab, begun by patients in about 2014, was given at 1,200 mg intravenously every 3 weeks. Most patients, about 90% of the roughly 29, were males with bladder-origin cancer. At 3 weeks (second dose) and 6 weeks after starting treatment, blood was analyzed.

Germline CDR1 SGHTA, CDR2 FQGNSA. The V gene end was trimmed by 4 bases and the J gene end by 8 bases; junction bases not matched to a gene: 8. This CDR3 contains 14 residues. Each PCR contained spiked-in synthetic TCR analog templates. Data came from immunoSEQ multiplex PCR; TCRdb stores just in-frame clones and leaves some out. The sample holds tens of thousands of clones; about four fifths are singletons and the top ten take approximately 3.5%. This clone was seen more than once but under ten times. This specimen consisted of PBMCs, obtained around atezolizumab (anti-PD-L1) treatment. The chain recombines TRBV7-2 with TRBJ1-5; 7 nucleotides agree with TRBD1. The TCR originated in a man aged 70 or older with urothelial cancer. CDR3 nucleotides: TGTGCCAGCAGCTCACAGGGGCCGGGGAAGCCCCAGCATTTT. This encodes CASSSQGPGKPQHF.